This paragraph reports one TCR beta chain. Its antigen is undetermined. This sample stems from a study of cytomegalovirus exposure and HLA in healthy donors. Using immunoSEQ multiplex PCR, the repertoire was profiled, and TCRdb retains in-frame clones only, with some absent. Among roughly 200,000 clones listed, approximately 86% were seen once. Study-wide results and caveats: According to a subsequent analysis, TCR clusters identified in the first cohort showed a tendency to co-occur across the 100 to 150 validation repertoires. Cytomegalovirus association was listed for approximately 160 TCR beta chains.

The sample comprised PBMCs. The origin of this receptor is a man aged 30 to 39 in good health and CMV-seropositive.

The CDR3 loop is CSALGGHPFF. CDR3 DNA: TGCAGTGCCCTTGGCGGACATCCGTTCTTC. V usage is TRBV20-1 and J usage is TRBJ2-1; D may be TRBD1 (5 bases). The CDR3 sequence is 10 residues long. The germline V gene has CDR1 DFQATT and CDR2 SNEGSKA (reference sequence). The V end lost 6 bases, the J end lost 15 bases, and 15 bases lay between the germline ends.